What follows are 21 T cell receptor beta chains derived from one specimen sequenced in a study of cytomegalovirus exposure and HLA in healthy donors. 60 Vbeta and 13 Jbeta primers were used in PCR. Data came from immunoSEQ multiplex PCR; TCRdb stores just in-frame clones and leaves some out. The table shows roughly 120,000 clones, with 84% occurring only once. Sequencing was performed on PBMCs. The receptors shown here come from a woman aged 18-29 years in good health and CMV-seropositive.

The rearrangement uses TRBV27 and TRBJ2-1, with a weak D call TRBD2 (6 bases). Trimming removed 6 bases at V and 0 bases at J, with 18 bases between. Looked up from germline, CDR1 is MNHEY and CDR2 is SMNVEV (reference sequence). The CDR3 sequence is 17 residues long. The CDR3 protein is CASSLGGPVNSYNEQFF. DNA of the CDR3: TGTGCCAGCAGCCTGGGGGGACCCGTTAACTCCTACAATGAGCAGTTCTTC.

This clone was seen once. The chain is built from TRBV28 and TRBJ1-5; 10 bases match TRBD1. The CDR3 is 16 residues long. CDR1 and CDR2 (germline): MDHEN, SYDVKM. V lost 2 bases, J lost 6 bases, and 7 bases stayed unmatched. The CDR3 here is CASSLVRDRGTQPQHF. The CDR3 DNA sequence: TGTGCCAGCAGTTTAGTCCGGGACAGGGGTACTCAGCCCCAGCATTTT.

The chain recombines TRBV28 with TRBJ1-1; TRBD1 is a possible D gene (6 bases). CDR3 length equals 12 residues. V shed 6 bases and J shed 6 bases, with 11 bases lying between them. Germline values: CDR1 MDHEN, CDR2 SYDVKM. CDR3 DNA: TGTGCCAGCAGCCTGGACAGCGCTGAAGCTTTCTTT. Translating it yields CASSLDSAEAFF.

The genes are TRBV30 and TRBJ1-4, with D possibly being TRBD1 (5 bases). The V gene's germline CDR1 is GTSNPN and CDR2 SVGIG (reference sequence). There are 17 residues in the CDR3. The V gene lost 0 bases and the J gene lost 0 bases, with 14 bases spanning the gap. The CDR3 DNA is TGTGCCTGGAGTGTATCAGTTGGAGGGGCAACTAATGAAAAACTGTTTTTT. This translates into CAWSVSVGGATNEKLFF.

V and J are TRBV27 and TRBJ2-5, with 11 bases lining up with TRBD1. The CDR3 sequence is 13 residues long. Trimming at V came to 11 bases and at J to 9 bases, leaving 11 bases not matched to a gene. Germline-derived CDR1 and CDR2 are MNHEY and SMNVEV (reference sequence). The CDR3 loop reads CASGQGAPGPQYF. CDR3 nucleotide sequence: TGTGCCTCAGGACAGGGGGCACCCGGTCCCCAGTACTTC.

This sequence joins TRBV5-1 and TRBJ1-2; unclear D gene. CDR1 is SGHRS, CDR2 YFSETQ, per germline. V lost 3 bases and J lost 3, with 15 bases in between. The CDR3 length is 15 residues. The CDR3 DNA reads as TGCGCCAGCAGCTGGGAGGCCGTGGGAGACTATGGCTACACCTTC. It is translated as CASSWEAVGDYGYTF.

The J gene is TRBJ2-1, the V gene TRBV20-1; no clear D. Looked up from germline, CDR1 is DFQATT and CDR2 is SNEGSKA (reference sequence). Trimming left V 6 bases short and J 5 bases short, with 5 bases between. The CDR3 contains 10 residues. For the CDR3, the DNA is TGCAGTGCCCGTAACAATGAGCAGTTCTTC. Encoded protein: CSARNNEQFF.

This clone was seen only a few times. The V gene is TRBV27, the J gene TRBJ1-2, with D possibly TRBD1 on 6 matching bases. CDR3 size: 14 residues. V lost 3 bases to trimming and J lost 5 bases, with 13 bases between them. CDR1 is MNHEY, CDR2 SMNVEV, per germline (reference sequence). CDR3 in amino acids: CASSFDAGVYGYTF. The CDR3 region has the DNA TGTGCCAGCAGTTTTGATGCAGGGGTTTATGGCTACACCTTC.

The rearrangement links TRBV2 to TRBJ2-6; tentatively, D is TRBD2 (6 bases). This CDR3 contains 16 residues. Trimming pared 3 bases from V and 4 bases from J, leaving 13 bases between. Germline assignment: CDR1 SNHLY and CDR2 FYNNEI. The CDR3 nucleotides read TGTGCCAGCAGTGAGGGCGGAGGGGCCGGGGCCAACGTCCTGACTTTC. Translation: CASSEGGGAGANVLTF.

This sequence joins TRBV9 and TRBJ2-2; 10 bases agree with TRBD2. The V gene end was trimmed by 2 bases and the J gene end by 6 bases; junction bases not matched to a gene: 7. The germline gives CDR1 SGDLS, CDR2 YYNGEE. The CDR3 consists of 16 residues. The DNA of the CDR3 is TGTGCCAGCAGCGTGTCTAGCGGGGGAGAGTCCGGGGAGCTGTTTTTT. It codes for CASSVSSGGESGELFF.

The chain recombines TRBV28 with TRBJ1-5; D uncertain. The CDR3 has 13 residues. Trimming removed 6 bases from V and 3 bases from J, with 9 bases in between. Germline V gene data show CDR1 as MDHEN and CDR2 as SYDVKM. CDR3 in DNA: TGTGCCAGCAGGAAACGGGACAATCAGCCCCAGCATTTT. Its protein product is CASRKRDNQPQHF.

The gene calls are TRBV10-2 and TRBJ2-1, with 12 bases that match TRBD2. CDR3 length equals 14 residues. With V trimmed by 5 bases and J by 6 bases, 2 bases remained unmatched. Germline V gene sequence: CDR1 WSHSY, CDR2 SAAADI. The CDR3 DNA is TGCGCCAGCAGTTGGACTAGCGGGGTCAATGAGCAGTTCTTC. Translation gives CASSWTSGVNEQFF.

The chain recombines TRBV2 with TRBJ2-1; 14 nucleotides match TRBD2. Trimming removed 5 bases from V and 9 bases from J; junction bases left unmatched: 3. This CDR3 comprises 14 residues. Per germline, CDR1 SNHLY and CDR2 FYNNEI. The CDR3 sequence: CASSSGTSGGEQFF. In DNA form, the CDR3 reads TGTGCCAGCAGTTCCGGGACTAGCGGGGGTGAGCAGTTCTTC.

The rearrangement joins TRBV4-1 to TRBJ1-6; D uncertain. Per germline, CDR1 MGHRA and CDR2 YSYEKL. The CDR3 spans 16 residues. The V end was cut by 1 base, the J end by 7 bases, with 14 bases between. CDR3 loop: CASSQVNEIRNSPLHF. The DNA for the CDR3 is TGCGCCAGCAGCCAAGTAAATGAAATCCGGAATTCACCCCTCCACTTT.

The rearrangement joins TRBV18 to TRBJ1-1; D may be TRBD1 (5 bases). The germline gives CDR1 KGHSH, CDR2 LQKENI. The CDR3 length is 11 residues. Trimming took 6 bases from V and 12 from J, leaving 14 bases between them. The CDR3 sequence: CASSPGDVPFF. In DNA form, the CDR3 reads TGTGCCAGCTCCCCGGGGGATGTCCCTTTCTTT. The variable domain in full, completed from reference TRBV18 and TRBJ1-1, reads NAGVMQNPRHLVRRRGQEARLRCSPMKGHSHVYWYRQLPEEGLKFMVYLQKENIIDESGMPKERFSAEFPKEGPSILRIQQVVRGDSAAYFCASSPGDVPFFGQGTRLTVV.

V and J are TRBV5-1 and TRBJ1-3; D is perhaps TRBD1 (6 bases). The CDR3 totals 16 residues. The ends were cut back, 0 bases at V and 2 bases at J, with 12 bases in the middle. CDR1 SGHRS and CDR2 YFSETQ come from the germline V gene. CDR3 coding DNA: TGCGCCAGCAGCTTGGACCCCAGGGGTACTGGAAACACCATATATTTT. It encodes CASSLDPRGTGNTIYF.

The J gene is TRBJ2-5, the V gene TRBV5-1; TRBD2 is a possible D gene (6 bases). In germline, CDR1 is SGHRS, CDR2 YFSETQ. V shed 0 bases and J shed 9 bases, with 18 bases lying between them. The CDR3 consists of 15 residues. DNA for the CDR3: TGCGCCAGCAGCTTGGATTTGGGGCTGAGCGGGTCCCAGTACTTC. This gives the protein CASSLDLGLSGSQYF.

Only one count was recorded for this clone. The chain uses TRBV5-1 and TRBJ1-1; perhaps TRBD1 as D (6 bases). Germline CDR1 reads SGHRS; CDR2 reads YFSETQ. CDR3 length equals 14 residues. V was pared by 5 bases and J by 1 base, with 12 bases between. DNA for the CDR3: TGCGCCAGCAGGTACAGGGTTACGAACACTGAAGCTTTCTTT. It translates to CASRYRVTNTEAFF.

The rearrangement joins TRBV10-1 to TRBJ1-6; D perhaps matches TRBD1 (5 bases). CDR1 is WNHNN, CDR2 SYGVQD, per germline (reference sequence). Trimming removed 6 bases at V and 7 bases at J, with 16 bases between. The CDR3 totals 15 residues. The CDR3 reads CASSRDFLRNSPLHF. Here the CDR3 DNA reads TGCGCCAGCAGCCGGGACTTTCTTAGGAATTCACCCCTCCACTTT.

This clone turned up a few times. This sequence joins TRBV5-4 and TRBJ2-7; 8 bases are shared with TRBD1. Germline V lookup: CDR1 SGHNT, CDR2 YYREEE (reference sequence). With V trimmed by 1 base and J by 0 bases, 6 bases remained unmatched. There are 16 residues in the CDR3. CDR3 sequence: CASSLSTGAYSYEQYF. As DNA, the CDR3 is TGTGCCAGCAGCTTGTCGACAGGGGCCTACTCCTACGAGCAGTACTTC.

The chain links TRBV30 to TRBJ1-2; the D is unclear. Trimming stripped 2 bases from V and 8 bases from J, with 12 bases between. CDR3 length: 12 residues. Germline V lookup: CDR1 GTSNPN, CDR2 SVGIG (reference sequence). The CDR3 spells CAWSPGLRGYTF. CDR3 DNA: TGTGCCTGGAGTCCCGGACTGCGCGGCTACACCTTC.